This T cell receptor (beta chain) came from a study of blood T cell repertoires in COVID-19. Study information: COVID-19 samples from acute and convalescent phases originated in the United States, Italy and Spain.

Profiling relied on immunoSEQ multiplex PCR, and the TCRdb table lists in-frame clones only, not all of them. Here the sample spans some 250,000 clones, 85% to 90% being singletons. The CDR3 length is 13 residues. Deletions cut 4 bases from V and 5 bases from J, with 9 bases between. The germline gives CDR1 SNHLY, CDR2 FYNNEI. The sequencing sample was made of peripheral blood. The V and J genes are TRBV2 and TRBJ2-1; D may be TRBD2 (6 bases). This TCR came from a woman aged 60 to 75 with COVID-19, enrolled during active disease. CDR3 nucleotides: TGTGCCAGCAGTGTGGGACTGAACAATGAGCAGTTCTTC. As protein: CASSVGLNNEQFF.